These 16 T cell receptor beta chains came from one sample sequenced in a study of cytomegalovirus exposure and HLA in healthy donors (dated by TCRdb to about 2017). Receptor amplification or capture employed the immunoSEQ multiplex PCR assay. For the multiplex PCR, a mixture combining 60 forward primers for TCR Vbeta segments and 13 reverse primers for TCR Jbeta segments was used. The table was pulled from immuneACCESS by TCRdb, which kept in-frame rearrangements only. Such tables lose some clones; where checked, under half of the loss comes from unresolved V genes, and the rest has no known cause. Here the sample has approximately 89,000 clones; approximately 77% occur a single time. The leading ten clones occupy under 13% of the sample. Sequences were obtained from PBMCs. The receptors shown here come from a human donor in good health.

V gene TRBV7-9 combines with J gene TRBJ2-5; weak D call: TRBD1 (6 bases). The J call may be wrong; the DNA end is better matched by TRBJ2-7. Germline CDR1 is SEHNR and CDR2 is FQNEAQ (reference sequence). The CDR3 sequence is 15 residues long. This chain's CDR3 is CASSLAIGQFYEQYF. CDR3 in DNA: TGTGCCAGCAGCTTAGCGATCGGACAGTTCTACGAGCAGTACTTC.

The chain couples TRBV15 to TRBJ1-1; D is uncertain. CDR3 length: 11 residues. CDR1 LNHNV and CDR2 YYDKDF come from the germline V gene (reference sequence). Trimming pared 6 bases from V and 3 bases from J, leaving 5 bases between. DNA for the CDR3: TGTGCCACCAGGAGGGACACTGAAGCTTTCTTT. This gives the protein CATRRDTEAFF.

The rearrangement links TRBV28 to TRBJ1-5; D perhaps matches TRBD1 (6 bases). Germline V gives CDR1 MDHEN, CDR2 SYDVKM. The CDR3 totals 13 residues. The germline V and J ends were trimmed by 6 bases and 6 bases, with 12 bases remaining between them. CDR3 in DNA: TGTGCCAGCAGGGGGGGGCGCGGTCAGCCCCAGCATTTT. Translating gives CASRGGRGQPQHF. Using reference TRBV28 and TRBJ1-5 for the parts outside the CDR3, the full variable domain is DVKVTQSSRYLVKRTGEKVFLECVQDMDHENMFWYRQDPGLGLRLIYFSYDVKMKEKGDIPEGYSVSREKKERFSLILESASTNQTSMYLCASRGGRGQPQHFGDGTRLSIL.

The rearrangement links TRBV29-1 to TRBJ2-1, with 8 bases aligning to TRBD1. The CDR3 spans 14 residues. J gave up 5 bases and V 3 bases, and 6 bases lay outside the gene matches. In germline, CDR1 is SQVTM, CDR2 ANQGSEA. The CDR3 is CSVDGQGADNEQFF. The CDR3 DNA reads TGCAGCGTTGACGGTCAGGGGGCCGACAATGAGCAGTTCTTC.

V gene TRBV5-1 combines with J gene TRBJ2-1; no definite D call. Germline CDR1 is SGHRS and CDR2 is YFSETQ. CDR3 length: 18 amino acids. V was clipped by 3 bases and J by 0 bases, with 19 bases between them. The CDR3 sequence is CASSSAPPISGSYNEQFF. For the CDR3, the DNA is TGCGCCAGCAGCTCCGCGCCTCCGATCTCGGGCTCCTACAATGAGCAGTTCTTC.

The CDR3: CASSQGGNTEAFF. The DNA of the CDR3 is TGCGCCAGCAGCCAAGGAGGGAACACTGAAGCTTTCTTT. The rearrangement joins TRBV4-1 to TRBJ1-1; D is unclear. CDR1 is MGHRA, CDR2 YSYEKL, per germline. The CDR3 is 13 residues long. Between the trimmed V and J ends, which lost 1 base and 1 base, there was a span of 4 bases.

As concerns this clone: The same CDR3 also results from other DNA sequences found in this sample. V and J are TRBV10-3 and TRBJ2-1, with a weak D call TRBD2 (6 bases). Trimming shortened V by 2 bases and J by 4 bases, and 18 bases separated the two germline ends. The CDR3 totals 17 residues. CDR1 ENHRY and CDR2 SYGVKD come from the germline V gene. CDR3 in amino acids: CAISETSGVQAYNEQFF. CDR3 nucleotides: TGTGCCATCAGTGAGACCTCGGGGGTTCAAGCTTACAATGAGCAGTTCTTC.

This chain joins TRBV27 and TRBJ2-2, with 9 bases aligning to TRBD2. The CDR3 extends over 13 amino acids. Germline V gives CDR1 MNHEY, CDR2 SMNVEV (reference sequence). With V trimmed by 8 bases and J by 7 bases, 5 bases remained unmatched. The CDR3 DNA follows: TGTGCCAGCCGGATAGCGGGAGTCGGGGAGCTGTTTTTT. Amino acids: CASRIAGVGELFF.

This clone is a singleton in its sample. This chain links TRBV6-5 with TRBJ2-5, with TRBD2 matching over 11 bases. The germline V gene encodes CDR1 MNHEY and CDR2 SVGAGI. With 6 bases clipped from V and 6 bases from J, the junction kept 9 bases outside the gene matches. The CDR3 runs 15 residues. CDR3 protein: CASSALAGGQQTQYF. In nucleotides, the CDR3 is TGTGCCAGCAGCGCCCTAGCGGGGGGCCAGCAGACCCAGTACTTC.

J is TRBJ1-1 and V is TRBV7-2, with D possibly being TRBD1 (5 bases). The ends were cut back, 1 base at V and 10 bases at J, with 13 bases in the middle. The CDR3 loop spans 13 amino acids. Per germline, CDR1 SGHTA and CDR2 FQGNSA. DNA for the CDR3: TGTGCCAGCAGCTTAGTGGCGGGGAGGGGAGCTTTCTTT. Its translation: CASSLVAGRGAFF.

This rearrangement joins TRBV6-6 to TRBJ2-7, with 9 bases identical to TRBD1. Losses at the gene ends were 4 bases for V and 3 bases for J; bases not matched to a gene: 4. Looked up from germline, CDR1 is MNHNY and CDR2 is SVGAGI (reference sequence). The CDR3 is 14 residues long. The CDR3 region has the DNA TGTGCCAGCAGTTGGGGACAGGGTGGCTACGAGCAGTACTTC. It specifies CASSWGQGGYEQYF.

This chain links TRBV27 with TRBJ1-5; TRBD1 agrees at 9 bases. In germline, CDR1 is MNHEY, CDR2 SMNVEV (reference sequence). This CDR3 spans 14 amino acids. V was pared by 4 bases and J by 4 bases, with 2 bases of the junction left unmatched. Written as DNA, the CDR3 is TGTGCCAGCAGTTCGACAGGGGGAAATCAGCCCCAGCATTTT. Residues: CASSSTGGNQPQHF.

The chain is built from TRBV6-1 and TRBJ2-5; tentative D call: TRBD2 (7 bases). The CDR3 spans 14 residues. The V gene's germline CDR1 is MNHNS and CDR2 SASEGT. In DNA form, the CDR3 reads TGTGCTTCCGCTCCATGGGGGGGGGCGGAGACCCAGTACTTC. It codes for CASAPWGGAETQYF.

This clone showed up just a few times. The chain is built from TRBV25-1 and TRBJ1-1, with 7 nucleotides matching TRBD1. V lost 4 bases to trimming and J lost 6 bases; unmatched junction nucleotides: 5. The CDR3 contains 13 residues. CDR1 is MGHDK and CDR2 is SYGVNS in the germline V gene. DNA of the CDR3: TGTGCCAGCAGTGTGACAGGGTGGCCTGAAGCTTTCTTT. It codes for CASSVTGWPEAFF.

Of note for this clone: At the DNA level, this CDR3 is encoded by other sequences in the same sample as well. The chain is built from TRBV29-1 and TRBJ2-7; 7 positions agree with TRBD1. The ends lost 4 bases at V and 2 bases at J; junction bases unmatched: 2. The CDR3 covers 12 residues. CDR1 and CDR2 (germline): SQVTM, ANQGSEA. This CDR3 is CSVGQGAYEQYF. The CDR3 coding sequence is TGCAGCGTTGGACAGGGAGCCTACGAGCAGTACTTC.

In this sample, this clone turned up once. This chain uses TRBV13 with TRBJ2-7; 8 positions match TRBD1. Unmatched junction bases numbered 4, after V lost 5 bases and J lost 4 bases. The CDR3 has 13 residues. The germline gives CDR1 PRHDT, CDR2 FYEKMQ (reference sequence). CDR3 coding DNA: TGTGCCAGCAGCCTACGGACAGGGTACGAGCAGTACTTC. This sequence encodes CASSLRTGYEQYF.